The 32 T cell receptor beta chains below come from one sample, sequenced in a study of Ad26.COV2.S vaccination and SARS-CoV-2 variants. Treatment reported: some 20 received Ad26.COV2.S at low or high dose, single or two shots; roughly five received placebo; per-sample allocation not given. At day 63 after the first vaccine or placebo injection, samples were drawn. Produced via immunoSEQ multiplex PCR; TCRdb's table is partial and in-frame only. The sample holds about 280,000 clones, roughly 86% seen once. Sequences were derived from peripheral blood, sampled in a trial of Ad26.COV2.S vaccine versus placebo. All receptors derive from a person between 18 and 65 years old who received the Ad26.COV2.S COVID-19 vaccine or a placebo.

The CDR3 loop reads CASSQEQGRLYYNSPLHF. The CDR3 DNA sequence: TGCGCCAGCAGCCAAGAACAGGGTCGGCTCTACTATAATTCACCCCTCCACTTT. The chain couples TRBV4-1 to TRBJ1-6; TRBD1 might be the D (6 bases). V was trimmed by 0 bases and J by 3 bases, leaving 15 bases between them. The germline gives CDR1 MGHRA, CDR2 YSYEKL. The CDR3 totals 18 residues.

This sequence joins TRBV18 and TRBJ1-2; perhaps TRBD1 as D (5 bases). The CDR3 is 14 residues long. Trimming left V 0 bases short and J 9 bases short, with 14 bases between. The germline V gene has CDR1 KGHSH and CDR2 LQKENI. The CDR3 DNA is TGTGCCAGCTCACCACCCAGCGCAGGGCTTAGCTACACCTTC. It yields the protein CASSPPSAGLSYTF.

The chain joins TRBV2 to TRBJ2-2, with D hard to call. Trimming took 6 bases from V and 0 from J, leaving 8 bases between them. The germline gives CDR1 SNHLY, CDR2 FYNNEI. The length of the CDR3 is 14 residues. This chain's CDR3 is CASRSDTNTGELFF. DNA of the CDR3: TGTGCCAGCAGGTCTGACACGAACACCGGGGAGCTGTTTTTT.

The chain has TRBV19 and TRBJ1-1; maybe TRBD1 (5 bases). CDR1 is LNHDA, CDR2 SQIVND, per germline (reference sequence). With 4 bases removed from V and 4 bases from J, the gap between germline ends came to 10 bases. This CDR3 has 13 amino acids. CDR3 in amino acids: CASSTQEGTEAFF. DNA of the CDR3: TGTGCCAGTAGTACACAGGAGGGCACTGAAGCTTTCTTT.

The chain is built from TRBV6-4 and TRBJ2-1, with 12 bases fitting TRBD2. With V trimmed by 8 bases and J by 9 bases, 11 bases remained unmatched. The CDR3 consists of 15 residues. Looked up from germline, CDR1 is MRHNA and CDR2 is SNTAGT. The CDR3 reads CASRRLAGALGEQFF. The CDR3 region has the DNA TGTGCCAGCCGACGACTAGCGGGGGCCCTCGGTGAGCAGTTCTTC.

V usage is TRBV12-3 or TRBV12-4 and J usage is TRBJ1-5, with TRBD1 identical over 7 bases. The CDR3 has 13 amino acids. The V and J ends lost 6 bases and 5 bases, in that order; junction bases with no gene match: 4. The CDR3 DNA reads as TGTGCCAGCAGACGAACAGGGGATCAGCCCCAGCATTTT. It translates to CASRRTGDQPQHF.

The chain is built from TRBV19 and TRBJ1-2; D remains ambiguous. V was clipped by 3 bases and J by 6 bases, with 11 bases between them. This CDR3 has 13 amino acids. Germline V gene data show CDR1 as LNHDA and CDR2 as SQIVND (reference sequence). This chain's CDR3 is CASSIGSRDGYTF. The CDR3 DNA reads TGTGCCAGTAGTATCGGATCCCGAGATGGCTACACCTTC. Full variable domain (outside the CDR3, taken from reference TRBV19 and TRBJ1-2): DGGITQSPKYLFRKEGQNVTLSCEQNLNHDAMYWYRQDPGQGLRLIYYSQIVNDFQKGDIAEGYSVSREKKESFPLTVTSAQKNPTAFYLCASSIGSRDGYTFGSGTRLTVV.

V is TRBV5-4 and J is TRBJ2-7; TRBD2 aligns across 11 bases. CDR1 and CDR2 (germline): SGHNT, YYREEE (reference sequence). This CDR3 comprises 16 residues. J was trimmed by 0 bases and V by 4 bases; bases with no gene match: 6. CDR3 in amino acids: CASSRLAGPSSYEQYF. The DNA of the CDR3 is TGTGCCAGCAGCAGACTAGCGGGGCCTAGCTCCTACGAGCAGTACTTC.

V and J are TRBV5-4 and TRBJ1-6, with 8 bases that match TRBD1. This CDR3 is 16 amino acids long. Losses at the gene ends were 1 base for V and 3 bases for J; bases not matched to a gene: 3. Per germline, CDR1 SGHNT and CDR2 YYREEE (reference sequence). The CDR3 DNA is TGTGCCAGCAGCTTGCCAGGGGGCGACTATAATTCACCCCTCCACTTT. Its translation is CASSLPGGDYNSPLHF.

This sequence joins TRBV9 and TRBJ2-3, with D unclear. The V and J ends lost 4 bases and 6 bases respectively, with 18 bases between them. The CDR3 is 15 residues long. The germline CDR1 and CDR2 sequences are SGDLS and YYNGEE. The CDR3 nucleotides are TGTGCCAGCAGCCAACCCCACGGCCCCGGGGATACGCAGTATTTT. Protein sequence: CASSQPHGPGDTQYF.

This clone was found once. The chain uses TRBV6-5 and TRBJ1-2, with D maybe TRBD1 (6 bases). Germline CDR1 MNHEY, CDR2 SVGAGI. The CDR3 sequence is 14 residues long. V gave up 8 bases and J gave up 7 bases, with 20 bases separating them. CDR3 in DNA: TGTGCCAGCTCCCCCCCACAGGGCTCGGGTGGCTACACCTTC. Translation gives CASSPPQGSGGYTF.

This clone occurred once. V is TRBV24-1 and J is TRBJ1-2, with a possible D match to TRBD1 (5 bases). V was pared by 2 bases and J by 2 bases, with 8 bases between. The CDR3 is made up of 14 amino acids. Germline CDR1 is KGHDR and CDR2 is SFDVKD. CDR3 nucleotides: TGTGCCACCAGTGATTCAGGGAAGAACTATGGCTACACCTTC. This translates into CATSDSGKNYGYTF.

The chain has TRBV18 and TRBJ1-1; weak D call: TRBD1 (6 bases). V was trimmed by 3 bases and J by 0 bases, leaving 11 bases between them. The CDR3 has 15 amino acids. Germline-derived CDR1 and CDR2 are KGHSH and LQKENI. CDR3 sequence (DNA): TGTGCCAGCTCACCCATACAGGGTTTGAACACTGAAGCTTTCTTT. Protein product: CASSPIQGLNTEAFF.

The chain uses TRBV11-2 and TRBJ2-1, with 10 nucleotides matching TRBD2. V dropped 7 bases and J dropped 10; count of bases not matched to a gene: 13. CDR1 is SGHAT and CDR2 is FQNNGV in the germline V gene. This CDR3 comprises 15 residues. In nucleotides, the CDR3 is TGTGCCAGCACCCTTAGAGAGCCGGGACTAGCGGAGCAGTTCTTC. This gives the protein CASTLREPGLAEQFF.

The chain uses TRBV9 and TRBJ2-1; 10 nucleotides match TRBD1. The CDR3 contains 14 residues. Germline CDR1 is SGDLS and CDR2 is YYNGEE. J gave up 9 bases and V 3 bases, and 6 bases lay outside the gene matches. CDR3 in amino acids: CASSEGQGIGEQFF. The CDR3 bases are TGTGCCAGCAGCGAGGGACAGGGGATCGGTGAGCAGTTCTTC.

The CDR3 region is CASSTGPGDQPQHF. CDR3 coding DNA: TGTGCCAGCAGCACCGGACCGGGGGATCAGCCCCAGCATTTT. The chain has TRBV7-8 and TRBJ1-5; possibly TRBD1 for D (5 bases). V was clipped by 5 bases and J by 5 bases, with 13 bases between them. This CDR3 spans 14 amino acids. Germline V lookup: CDR1 SGHVS, CDR2 FQNEAQ.

The rearrangement links TRBV28 to TRBJ2-2; either TRBD1 or TRBD2 may supply D (5 bases each). CDR3 length equals 15 residues. The germline gives CDR1 MDHEN, CDR2 SYDVKM. The germline V and J ends were trimmed by 4 bases and 2 bases, with 11 bases remaining between them. The CDR3 sequence is CASSSGTVNTGELFF. The CDR3 DNA reads as TGTGCCAGCAGTTCAGGGACCGTTAACACCGGGGAGCTGTTTTTT. The full variable domain, its missing parts supplied by reference TRBV28 and TRBJ2-2, is DVKVTQSSRYLVKRTGEKVFLECVQDMDHENMFWYRQDPGLGLRLIYFSYDVKMKEKGDIPEGYSVSREKKERFSLILESASTNQTSMYLCASSSGTVNTGELFFGEGSRLTVL.

J is TRBJ2-1 and V is TRBV6-5; D may match TRBD1 or TRBD2 (5 bases each). V lost 6 bases to trimming and J lost 4 bases, with 19 bases between them. This CDR3 contains 16 residues. The germline V gene has CDR1 MNHEY and CDR2 SVGAGI. CDR3 region: CASSYTGTRNYNEQFF. The CDR3 nucleotides read TGTGCCAGCAGCTACACCGGGACGAGGAATTACAATGAGCAGTTCTTC.

The rearrangement joins TRBV3-1 (or the pseudogene TRBV3-2) to TRBJ1-1; D is unresolved. CDR3 length equals 14 residues. CDR1 and CDR2 from the germline V gene are LGHDT and YNNKEL (reference sequence). The V end was cut by 2 bases, the J end by 2 bases, with 9 bases between. This CDR3 is CASSQISGNTEAFF. The CDR3 DNA sequence: TGTGCCAGCAGCCAAATCTCTGGAAACACTGAAGCTTTCTTT.

The V call is TRBV5-1, the J call TRBJ2-1, with D unclear. Trimming shortened V by 7 bases and J by 2 bases, and 19 bases separated the two germline ends. Germline CDR1 reads SGHRS; CDR2 reads YFSETQ. There are 16 residues in the CDR3. The CDR3 spells CASGYIPEKTYNEQFF. In DNA form, the CDR3 reads TGCGCCAGCGGGTATATACCCGAAAAGACCTACAATGAGCAGTTCTTC.

The V call is TRBV7-9, the J call TRBJ1-4; no reliable D call. The CDR3 has 14 amino acids. Germline V lookup: CDR1 SEHNR, CDR2 FQNEAQ (reference sequence). With 3 bases removed from V and 8 bases from J, the gap between germline ends came to 13 bases. The CDR3 is CASSFGVSREKLFF. The CDR3 DNA reads TGTGCCAGCAGCTTCGGGGTTAGTCGGGAAAAACTGTTTTTT.

This chain links TRBV6-5 with TRBJ1-3; TRBD1 might be the D (6 bases). The V gene lost 4 bases and the J gene lost 4 bases, with 14 bases spanning the gap. This CDR3 has 15 amino acids. Germline V CDR1 and CDR2: MNHEY, SVGAGI. CDR3 in amino acids: CASSSLGGRGNTIYF. DNA for the CDR3: TGTGCCAGCAGTTCCCTTGGGGGGCGGGGAAACACCATATATTTT.

The V and J genes are TRBV27 and TRBJ2-3, with D possibly being TRBD2 (6 bases). The CDR3 is made up of 15 amino acids. Germline values: CDR1 MNHEY, CDR2 SMNVEV (reference sequence). V lost 3 bases and J lost 0, with 10 bases in between. The CDR3 here is CASSFGGDSTDTQYF. The CDR3 region has the DNA TGTGCCAGCAGTTTCGGCGGGGATAGCACAGATACGCAGTATTTT.

The chain links TRBV18 to TRBJ1-2; perhaps TRBD1 as D (5 bases). Germline V gene data show CDR1 as KGHSH and CDR2 as LQKENI. V was shortened by 3 bases and J by 6 bases, with 17 bases between the two germline ends. CDR3 size: 15 residues. The CDR3, as DNA: TGTGCCAGCTCACCCCCCCGACAGAGGAGGGATGGCTACACCTTC. This encodes CASSPPRQRRDGYTF.

The V gene is TRBV30, the J gene TRBJ2-1; tentative D call: TRBD1 (6 bases). The CDR3 sequence is 14 residues long. Looked up from germline, CDR1 is GTSNPN and CDR2 is SVGIG (reference sequence). Between the trimmed V and J ends, which lost 0 bases and 5 bases, there was a span of 11 bases. CDR3 in amino acids: CAWSVWTDNNEQFF. Here the CDR3 DNA reads TGTGCCTGGAGTGTATGGACAGATAACAATGAGCAGTTCTTC.

The chain uses TRBV2 and TRBJ1-1; 7 nucleotides line up with TRBD1. CDR3 length: 15 amino acids. CDR1 SNHLY and CDR2 FYNNEI come from the germline V gene. V gave up 7 bases and J gave up 0 bases; unmatched junction bases: 8. CDR3 in amino acids: CASMRQGLMNTEAFF. The CDR3 DNA is TGTGCCAGCATGAGACAGGGTCTTATGAACACTGAAGCTTTCTTT.

Remarks on this clone: One end of the junction does not line up with germline, which may come from a read error. This chain joins TRBV25-1 and TRBJ2-1; D is unresolved. Germline V gives CDR1 MGHDK, CDR2 SYGVNS. The CDR3 runs to 13 residues. CDR3 coding DNA: TGTGCCAGCAGTTCCCTGGTGCCCAGGATCAGGCTCTTC. Translated, it gives CASSSLVPRIRLF.

The chain couples TRBV6-2 or TRBV6-3 to TRBJ2-3; unclear D gene. CDR1 is MNHEY, CDR2 SVGEGT, per germline. The germline V and J ends were trimmed by 6 bases and 5 bases, with 9 bases remaining between them. The CDR3 loop spans 12 amino acids. CDR3 region: CASSPTGDTQYF. CDR3 DNA: TGTGCCAGCAGCCCCACTGGAGATACGCAGTATTTT.

The chain carries TRBV4-2 and TRBJ2-3, with D perhaps matching TRBD2 (7 bases). The length of the CDR3 is 17 residues. Germline V gives CDR1 LGHNA, CDR2 YNFKEQ. V was pared by 0 bases and J by 0 bases, with 13 bases between. The DNA for the CDR3 is TGTGCCAGCAGCCAAGACTGGGCGGGGGCAAGCACAGATACGCAGTATTTT. Translating it yields CASSQDWAGASTDTQYF.

This clone was picked up one time. This chain joins TRBV7-8 and TRBJ2-1; 8 bases are a match to TRBD2. This CDR3 contains 15 residues. The V gene's germline CDR1 is SGHVS and CDR2 FQNEAQ. Trimming took 4 bases from V and 4 from J; bases not matched to a gene: 6. The CDR3 protein is CASSSLAGRYNEQFF. As DNA, the CDR3 is TGTGCCAGCAGCTCTCTAGCGGGCCGATACAATGAGCAGTTCTTC.

This clone was seen once. The V call is TRBV5-1, the J call TRBJ1-4, with TRBD1 as a possible D gene (5 bases). The CDR3 is made up of 16 amino acids. From germline, CDR1 is SGHRS and CDR2 YFSETQ. V lost 5 bases and J lost 4, with 18 bases in between. CDR3 amino acids: CASRQGARGVNEKLFF. CDR3 sequence (DNA): TGCGCCAGCAGGCAAGGGGCGAGGGGAGTTAATGAAAAACTGTTTTTT. The full variable domain, in which reference TRBV5-1 and TRBJ1-4 provide the parts outside the CDR3, is KAGVTQTPRYLIKTRGQQVTLSCSPISGHRSVSWYQQTPGQGLQFLFEYFSETQRNKGNFPGRFSGRQFSNSRSEMNVSTLELGDSALYLCASRQGARGVNEKLFFGSGTQLSVL.

The CDR3 region has the DNA TGTGCCAGCAGGGGTAGCGGGGGGCTAGTCAGAAAGACCCAGTACTTC. Translating it yields CASRGSGGLVRKTQYF. The J gene is TRBJ2-5, the V gene TRBV2; 10 nucleotides agree with TRBD2. Germline-derived CDR1 and CDR2 are SNHLY and FYNNEI. The junction had 13 bases not matched to a gene; V was cut back by 6 bases and J by 6 bases. The CDR3 has 16 amino acids.